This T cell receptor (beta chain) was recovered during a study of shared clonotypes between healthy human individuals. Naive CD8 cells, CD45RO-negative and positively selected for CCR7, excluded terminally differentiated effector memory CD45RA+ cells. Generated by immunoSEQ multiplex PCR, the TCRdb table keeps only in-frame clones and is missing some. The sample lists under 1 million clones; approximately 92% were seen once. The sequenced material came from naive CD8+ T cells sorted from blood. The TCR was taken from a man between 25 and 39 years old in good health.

In DNA form, the CDR3 reads TGTGCCAGCAGCCACACCACAGGGGGATTTAACTATGGCTACACCTTC. As protein: CASSHTTGGFNYGYTF. This sequence joins TRBV7-9 and TRBJ1-2; 8 nucleotides match TRBD1. Germline V gives CDR1 SEHNR, CDR2 FQNEAQ (reference sequence). The CDR3 consists of 16 residues. With 5 bases clipped from V and 1 base from J, the junction kept 9 bases outside the gene matches.